A single sample gave rise to the 27 T cell receptor beta chains below, sequenced in a study of cytomegalovirus exposure and HLA in healthy donors (dated by TCRdb to between 2016 and 2019). Library preparation was by the immunoSEQ multiplex PCR assay. A mixture of 60 forward primers for TCR Vbeta segments and 13 reverse primers for TCR Jbeta segments was used in the multiplex PCR. This is the immuneACCESS table as TCRdb keeps it, with only in-frame sequences that have V and J called. A part of the clones is gone; compared with another copy, unresolved V genes explain less than half, and the rest is unexplained. This sample has 85,000 to 110,000 clones in its table, and around 79% of those were observed once. The ten most abundant clones make up 4% of the sample. Sequencing was performed on PBMCs. The source of these receptors is a middle-aged man in good health and CMV-seropositive.

The chain has TRBV6-5 and TRBJ1-3; D remains unclear. Trimming took off 8 bases at V and 0 bases at J, with 14 bases between the two ends. The CDR3 is 15 amino acids. Germline CDR1 is MNHEY and CDR2 is SVGAGI. For the CDR3, the DNA is TGTGCCAGCGGTCAACCCCTGAGCTCTGGAAACACCATATATTTT. Translating gives CASGQPLSSGNTIYF.

This clone was recorded only once. J is TRBJ1-1 and V is TRBV13; D is possibly TRBD1 (5 bases). Germline V gene lookup returns CDR1 PRHDT and CDR2 FYEKMQ (reference sequence). V lost 1 base to trimming and J lost 5 bases, with 11 bases between them. There are 14 residues in the CDR3. CDR3 in DNA: TGTGCCAGCAGCTTAGCTAGGGGTCTGACTGAAGCTTTCTTT. Its protein product is CASSLARGLTEAFF.

This clone was seen only a few times. The genes are TRBV28 and TRBJ2-2; TRBD1 might be the D (6 bases). Trimming removed 6 bases from V and 2 bases from J, with 10 bases in between. This CDR3 is built from 14 residues. Germline V gene data show CDR1 as MDHEN and CDR2 as SYDVKM. CDR3 nucleotide sequence: TGTGCCAGCAGAGAACAGGGAAACACCGGGGAGCTGTTTTTT. Translating it yields CASREQGNTGELFF.

The chain is built from TRBV11-2 and TRBJ2-1, with TRBD1 as a possible D gene (6 bases). The V gene's germline CDR1 is SGHAT and CDR2 FQNNGV. This CDR3 spans 15 amino acids. Trimming cost V 1 base and J 2 bases, with 9 bases left between them. CDR3 region: CASSLGDITYNEQFF. CDR3 nucleotides: TGTGCCAGCAGCTTAGGGGACATTACCTACAATGAGCAGTTCTTC. Variable domain in full (rest from reference TRBV11-2 and TRBJ2-1): EAGVAQSPRYKIIEKRQSVAFWCNPISGHATLYWYQQILGQGPKLLIQFQNNGVVDDSQLPKDRFSAERLKGVDSTLKIQPAKLEDSAVYLCASSLGDITYNEQFFGPGTRLTVL.

The rearrangement uses TRBV9 and TRBJ2-1, with a possible D match to TRBD1 (6 bases). The CDR3 totals 13 residues. Germline V gene data show CDR1 as SGDLS and CDR2 as YYNGEE. Trimming shortened V by 7 bases and J by 2 bases, and 10 bases separated the two germline ends. The CDR3 is CASGRGPYNEQFF. The CDR3, as DNA: TGTGCCAGCGGCAGGGGTCCCTACAATGAGCAGTTCTTC.

V usage is TRBV9 and J usage is TRBJ2-3, with 10 bases identical to TRBD2. V lost 2 bases and J lost 0; bases outside the gene matches: 3. Germline V gene lookup returns CDR1 SGDLS and CDR2 YYNGEE. The length of the CDR3 is 16 residues. The CDR3 sequence is CASSVGLAVSTDTQYF. The DNA of the CDR3 is TGTGCCAGCAGCGTTGGACTAGCGGTTAGCACAGATACGCAGTATTTT.

With regard to this clone: The same CDR3 also results from other DNA sequences found in this sample. The gene calls are TRBV6-5 and TRBJ2-1, with D possibly matching TRBD2 (5 bases). This CDR3 contains 15 residues. Germline assignment: CDR1 MNHEY and CDR2 SVGAGI. Trimming stripped 0 bases from V and 12 bases from J, with 18 bases between. This chain's CDR3 is CASSYSISPGGRQFF. The CDR3 DNA is TGTGCCAGCAGTTACTCGATAAGCCCCGGTGGGAGGCAGTTCTTC.

V is TRBV11-2 and J is TRBJ2-5, with TRBD1 matching 8 bases. Germline values: CDR1 SGHAT, CDR2 FQNNGV. The V segment lost 0 bases and the J segment 5 bases; nucleotides outside the gene matches: 5. The CDR3 length is 15 residues. The DNA of the CDR3 is TGTGCCAGCAGCTTAGAGAGGAGACAGGGGGAGACCCAGTACTTC. It specifies CASSLERRQGETQYF.

The chain links TRBV4-1 to TRBJ2-5; 7 nucleotides line up with TRBD2. The CDR3 runs 17 residues. Germline V lookup: CDR1 MGHRA, CDR2 YSYEKL. Germline trimming cut 1 base from V and 1 base from J; bases unmatched to any gene: 9. The CDR3 protein is CASSQGVAGSLQETQYF. As DNA, the CDR3 is TGCGCCAGCAGCCAAGGAGTAGCGGGTAGCCTCCAAGAGACCCAGTACTTC.

J is TRBJ1-4 and V is TRBV28; D gene ambiguous. The CDR3 is 16 amino acids. Germline V gene lookup returns CDR1 MDHEN and CDR2 SYDVKM. Between the trimmed V and J ends, which lost 8 bases and 3 bases, there was a span of 19 bases. In nucleotides, the CDR3 is TGTGCCAGCCTACCCGGTCTGTCATCTCCTAATGAAAAACTGTTTTTT. Translating gives CASLPGLSSPNEKLFF.

This clone was seen only a few times. CDR3: CASTARTGWDEQFF. CDR3 DNA sequence: TGCGCCAGCACTGCCCGGACAGGGTGGGATGAGCAGTTCTTC. The chain combines TRBV5-1 with TRBJ2-1; 8 nucleotides agree with TRBD1. V lost 6 bases and J lost 8; bases outside the gene matches: 10. Germline lookup yields CDR1 SGHRS and CDR2 YFSETQ. The CDR3 is made up of 14 amino acids.

The rearrangement uses TRBV29-1 and TRBJ2-3; 9 bases agree with TRBD1. Germline trimming cut 4 bases from V and 2 bases from J; bases unmatched to any gene: 4. Germline assignment: CDR1 SQVTM and CDR2 ANQGSEA. This CDR3 contains 14 residues. CDR3 protein: CSVGDRVFTDTQYF. In DNA, the CDR3 is TGCAGCGTTGGGGACAGGGTTTTCACAGATACGCAGTATTTT.

The CDR3 reads CASGRLAGGPDTQYF. CDR3 nucleotide sequence: TGTGCCAGCGGAAGACTAGCGGGAGGGCCAGATACGCAGTATTTT. The V and J genes are TRBV5-4 and TRBJ2-3; 14 bases map to TRBD2. Germline V gene lookup returns CDR1 SGHNT and CDR2 YYREEE (reference sequence). The CDR3 extends over 15 amino acids. Trimming took 7 bases from V and 4 from J; bases not matched to a gene: 5.

With respect to this clone: Within the sample, other DNA sequences also encode this same CDR3. The rearrangement links TRBV6-6 to TRBJ1-2; 7 bases align to TRBD1. After removal of 5 bases from V and 2 bases from J, the junction contained 2 bases not matched to a gene. CDR1 MNHNY and CDR2 SVGAGI come from the germline V gene (reference sequence). This CDR3 has 13 amino acids. CDR3 nucleotide sequence: TGTGCCAGCAGTCCGGGACAGAACTATGGCTACACCTTC. Its protein product is CASSPGQNYGYTF.

In its sample, this clone was seen a few times. The chain combines TRBV4-2 with TRBJ1-2; 7 bases line up with TRBD1. Trimming cost V 4 bases and J 3 bases; bases outside gene matches: 11. The length of the CDR3 is 16 residues. Germline V gene sequence: CDR1 LGHNA, CDR2 YNFKEQ. The CDR3 reads CASSPPRGDLHYGYTF. The CDR3 nucleotides are TGTGCCAGCAGCCCCCCCAGGGGGGATCTCCACTATGGCTACACCTTC.

This clone has more than one count but fewer than ten. The chain employs TRBV29-1 and TRBJ2-1; 13 bases match TRBD2. Trimming at V came to 7 bases and at J to 8 bases, leaving 8 bases not matched to a gene. The V gene's germline CDR1 is SQVTM and CDR2 ANQGSEA. The CDR3 loop spans 14 amino acids. The chain's CDR3 is CSGILAGGSHEQFF. The CDR3 bases are TGCAGCGGCATACTAGCGGGAGGGAGCCATGAGCAGTTCTTC.

The V and J genes are TRBV5-4 and TRBJ2-2, with D uncertain. This CDR3 spans 12 amino acids. Germline V gene lookup returns CDR1 SGHNT and CDR2 YYREEE (reference sequence). V lost 3 bases and J 3 bases, leaving 3 bases between the germline ends. The CDR3 DNA reads TGTGCCAGCAGCTCCGACACCGGGGAGCTGTTTTTT. This gives the protein CASSSDTGELFF.

The CDR3 region is CSVAGLAGTYEQYF. DNA for the CDR3: TGCAGCGTCGCTGGACTAGCGGGGACCTACGAGCAGTACTTC. The chain employs TRBV29-1 and TRBJ2-5, with 12 bases that match TRBD2. The tail of the sequence fits TRBJ2-7 better, so the J call may be wrong. This CDR3 comprises 14 residues. Germline CDR1 reads SQVTM; CDR2 reads ANQGSEA.

The chain combines TRBV5-1 with TRBJ2-7; D may be TRBD1 (5 bases). The CDR3 has 14 amino acids. With 3 bases removed from V and 2 bases from J, the gap between germline ends came to 12 bases. Germline lookup yields CDR1 SGHRS and CDR2 YFSETQ. The DNA for the CDR3 is TGCGCCAGCAGCTGGGTTCAGGGCCCCTACGAGCAGTACTTC. Its translation: CASSWVQGPYEQYF.

A few counts support this clone. CDR3 protein: CASSWLAGVEQYF. In nucleotides, the CDR3 is TGTGCCAGTAGTTGGCTAGCGGGAGTCGAGCAGTACTTC. The genes are TRBV19 and TRBJ2-7, with 10 bases matching TRBD2. Trimming at V came to 5 bases and at J to 6 bases, leaving 4 bases not matched to a gene. Germline loops: CDR1 LNHDA, CDR2 SQIVND (reference sequence). The CDR3 spans 13 residues.

This clone was counted a single time. The CDR3 nucleotides are TGTGCCAGCAGCACGAGCCGGGGAGCCTACGAGCAGTACTTC. Its translation: CASSTSRGAYEQYF. The J gene is TRBJ2-7, the V gene TRBV7-2; a weak D match, TRBD2 (5 bases). CDR3 size: 14 residues. Germline CDR1 and CDR2: SGHTA and FQGNSA. Trimming took 5 bases from V and 2 from J, leaving 13 bases between them.

This clone was observed a handful of times. The chain employs TRBV5-4 and TRBJ1-1; 7 nucleotides agree with TRBD1. CDR1 SGHNT and CDR2 YYREEE come from the germline V gene (reference sequence). The CDR3 totals 14 residues. V lost 5 bases, J lost 1 base, and 5 bases stayed unmatched. The CDR3 DNA is TGTGCCAGCAGGGAGGGACAGCCGAACACTGAAGCTTTCTTT. Protein product: CASREGQPNTEAFF.

The V call is TRBV27, the J call TRBJ1-6, with 8 positions matching TRBD1. This CDR3 spans 14 amino acids. Germline values: CDR1 MNHEY, CDR2 SMNVEV (reference sequence). The V gene end was trimmed by 6 bases and the J gene end by 6 bases; junction bases not matched to a gene: 4. CDR3: CASRRDRSNSPLHF. The DNA for the CDR3 is TGTGCCAGCAGACGGGACAGGAGTAATTCACCCCTCCACTTT.

This clone appeared once. The genes are TRBV29-1 and TRBJ2-7; D not resolved. There are 13 residues in the CDR3. CDR1 is SQVTM, CDR2 ANQGSEA, per germline. The V end was cut by 1 base, the J end by 7 bases, with 14 bases between. The CDR3 region has the DNA TGCAGCGTTGAAGTTAGTGGGTTCGGGGAGCAGTACTTC. Translating it yields CSVEVSGFGEQYF.

This clone was seen just once. The same CDR3 can be traced to other DNA sequences in this sample. This chain links TRBV2 with TRBJ2-7; 8 bases are a match to TRBD2. This CDR3 has 14 residues. V shed 2 bases and J 2 bases; nucleotides not matched to a gene: 2. Per germline, CDR1 SNHLY and CDR2 FYNNEI. The CDR3 coding sequence is TGTGCCAGCAGTGAACCAGCGGGAGCCTACGAGCAGTACTTC. Residues: CASSEPAGAYEQYF.

This chain connects TRBV27 to TRBJ2-3; TRBD1 is a possible D gene (5 bases). Trimming shortened V by 1 base and J by 4 bases, and 9 bases separated the two germline ends. The CDR3 length is 14 residues. Per the germline V gene, CDR1 is MNHEY and CDR2 is SMNVEV (reference sequence). The CDR3 nucleotides read TGTGCCAGCAGTTTATTTCAGGGTGCAGATACGCAGTATTTT. Translation gives CASSLFQGADTQYF.

CDR3: CAIREGRARSEQYF. CDR3 in DNA: TGTGCCATTCGGGAGGGGAGGGCCCGCTCAGAGCAGTACTTC. The chain uses TRBV28 and TRBJ2-7; 8 bases align to TRBD2. V lost 10 bases and J lost 7; bases outside the gene matches: 15. The CDR3 loop spans 14 amino acids. CDR1 is MDHEN and CDR2 is SYDVKM in the germline V gene.